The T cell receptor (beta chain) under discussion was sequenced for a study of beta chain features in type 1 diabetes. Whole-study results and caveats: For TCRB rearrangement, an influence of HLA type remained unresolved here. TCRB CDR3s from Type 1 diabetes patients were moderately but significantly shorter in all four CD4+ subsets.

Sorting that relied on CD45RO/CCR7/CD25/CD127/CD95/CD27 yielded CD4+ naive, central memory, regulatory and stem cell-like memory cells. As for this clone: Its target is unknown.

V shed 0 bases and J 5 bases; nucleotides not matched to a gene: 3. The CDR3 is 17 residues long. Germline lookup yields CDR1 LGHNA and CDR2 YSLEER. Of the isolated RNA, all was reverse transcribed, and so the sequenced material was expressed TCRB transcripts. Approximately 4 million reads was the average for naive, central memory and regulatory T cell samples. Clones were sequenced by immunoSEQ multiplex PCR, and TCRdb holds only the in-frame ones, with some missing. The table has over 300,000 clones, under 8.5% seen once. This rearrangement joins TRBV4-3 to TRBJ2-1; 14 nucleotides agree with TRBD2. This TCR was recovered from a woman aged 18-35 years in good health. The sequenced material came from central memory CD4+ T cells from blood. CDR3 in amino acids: CASSQEGLAGVNNEQFF. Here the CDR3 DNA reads TGCGCCAGCAGCCAAGAGGGACTAGCGGGAGTTAACAATGAGCAGTTCTTC.